These 9 T cell receptor beta chains were all obtained from the same sample, sequenced in a study of metastatic and nonmetastatic thyroid tumors. Nobody among the patients had been given any treatment before thyroid surgery. TCRdb re-analyzed the PCR reads through MiXCR. The table shows about 30,000 clones, with around a quarter occurring only once. The sequenced material came from blood. The receptors derive from a female donor with papillary thyroid cancer or a benign thyroid nodule (not recorded which). Some clones in this sample may be carry-over from other donors' samples.

The V gene is TRBV11-2, the J gene TRBJ1-2; 11 nucleotides align to TRBD1. J lost 6 bases, V lost 3 bases, and 6 bases had no gene match. The CDR3 has 15 residues. The germline CDR1 and CDR2 sequences are SGHAT and FQNNGV. The CDR3 nucleotides read TGTGCCAGCAGCTTGGGGACAGGGGGAGTTGATGGCTACACCTTC. It is translated as CASSLGTGGVDGYTF. The whole variable domain, filled in from reference TRBV11-2 and TRBJ1-2, reads EAGVAQSPRYKIIEKRQSVAFWCNPISGHATLYWYQQILGQGPKLLIQFQNNGVVDDSQLPKDRFSAERLKGVDSTLKIQPAKLEDSAVYLCASSLGTGGVDGYTFGSGTRLTVV.

The chain uses TRBV18 and TRBJ1-6; perhaps TRBD1 as D (5 bases). Germline V gives CDR1 KGHSH, CDR2 LQKENI. With 2 bases removed from V and 7 bases from J, the gap between germline ends came to 6 bases. The CDR3 spans 13 residues. The DNA for the CDR3 is TGTGCCAGCTCACCAGACAGAAATTCACCCCTCCACTTT. Protein product: CASSPDRNSPLHF.

The chain joins TRBV13 to TRBJ1-6; D call uncertain. Trimming removed 1 base from V and 0 bases from J, with 7 bases in between. Germline CDR1 is PRHDT and CDR2 is FYEKMQ (reference sequence). The CDR3 covers 16 residues. This CDR3 reads CASSLDSSSYNSPLHF. CDR3 DNA sequence: TGTGCCAGCAGCTTAGACAGTAGCTCCTATAATTCACCCCTCCACTTT.

Points on this clone: Other DNA variants within this sample encode the same CDR3. The J gene is TRBJ1-5, the V gene TRBV5-5; a possible D gene is TRBD1 (5 bases). The CDR3 totals 16 residues. Germline CDR1 is SGHKS and CDR2 is YYEKEE (reference sequence). Trimming took 3 bases from V and 2 from J, leaving 15 bases between them. CDR3 sequence (DNA): TGTGCCAGCAGCTCAAGGGGAGGGACGGGCAATCAGCCCCAGCATTTT. Encoded protein: CASSSRGGTGNQPQHF.

This clone was observed a single time. Mismatch with germline at one junction end may stem from a read error. The CDR3 sequence is CVSSRVGVSEAFF. CDR3 coding DNA: TGTGTCAGCTCACGAGTCGGGGTATCCGAAGCTTTCTTT. The genes are TRBV18 and TRBJ1-1; the D is unclear. Germline CDR1 and CDR2: KGHSH and LQKENI. This CDR3 is 13 amino acids long.

Notes on this clone: The junction departs from germline at one end; a sequencing error may be responsible. This chain connects TRBV15 to TRBJ2-3; maybe TRBD1 (6 bases). The length of the CDR3 is 16 residues. The V gene's germline CDR1 is LNHNV and CDR2 YYDKDF (reference sequence). The CDR3 protein is CASSRVQGLGTYTQYF. DNA of the CDR3: TGTGCCTCCAGCAGAGTACAGGGTCTTGGAACATATACGCAGTATTTT.

Comment on this clone: Being one base from a much bigger clone, this may be a read error. The chain employs TRBV24-1 and TRBJ2-2, with unresolved D. Germline V lookup: CDR1 KGHDR, CDR2 SFDVKD. There are 16 residues in the CDR3. With 3 bases removed from V and 6 bases from J, the gap between germline ends came to 16 bases. CDR3 nucleotide sequence: TGTGCCACCAGTGATCCTCGGTATGATGGCCCCGGGGAGCTGTTTTTT. Translating gives CATSDPRYDGPGELFF.

Of note for this clone: One junction end disagrees with the germline gene, perhaps due to a read error. The V call is TRBV20-1, the J call TRBJ2-2; TRBD1 is a possible D gene (6 bases). The CDR3 runs to 14 residues. Germline V CDR1 and CDR2: DFQATT, SNEGSKA (reference sequence). As DNA, the CDR3 is TGCAGTGCTAGAGGGACAGTGAACACCGGGGATCTGTTTTTT. Translated: CSARGTVNTGDLFF.

Only a few counts were recorded for this clone. For the CDR3, the DNA is TGTGCCAGCAGCAGTCAAATAGATACGCAGTATTTT. Its protein product is CASSSQIDTQYF. The chain uses TRBV27 and TRBJ2-3; D unclear. CDR1 and CDR2 (germline): MNHEY, SMNVEV (reference sequence). Trimming stripped 6 bases from V and 5 bases from J, with 9 bases between. This CDR3 has 12 residues.